This record looks at one T cell receptor beta chain sequence and its context. No cognate antigen has been identified for it. This entry comes from a study of T cells expressing NK-cell markers (dated by TCRdb to the early 2020s). In the study overall: In sorted CD3+CD56+NKG2C+, CD3+CD56+NKG2C- and CD3+CD56-NKG2C+ T-cell subsets from several donors, TCR beta-chain repertoires were profiled. Sequencing of the libraries produced 2 x 150 bp reads on Illumina HiSeq 2000/2500, MiSeq or NextSeq. Among the eight sequenced donors, seven were HCMV-seropositive and one was HCMV-seronegative. The study sequenced eight donors, all healthy volunteers chosen at random: three men and five women.

Sequencing was carried out with an Illumina HiSeq 2000. TCR beta cDNA libraries were prepared using 5'RACE template switching, which introduced a universal primer site and unique molecular identifiers. cDNA synthesis was primed from the TCR beta constant segment, followed by two successive PCR amplification steps. From the authors' description of their analysis: MIGEC handled demultiplexing of the reads and grouping by UMI, while MiTCR was used to assemble and quantify clonotypes. To remove erroneous sequences, TCR cDNA sequences were retained only when supported by two or more reads. The tcR package was used for downstream repertoire analysis, and clonotypes were matched between fractions using CDR3 nucleotide sequence together with V segment. VDJmatch was used to annotate antigen specificity against VDJdb, with one amino acid substitution in CDR3 permitted. Each CDR3 protein sequence appears as one entry after TCRdb reprocessed the reads, and no DNA is included. The V and J calls come from TCRdb's annotation, not from the publication. The sample table on file contains 150,000 to 170,000 distinct CDR3 sequences. The ten largest account for around 37% of the sample.

A commercial ELISA kit detecting HCMV-specific IgG in serum was used to determine HCMV serostatus. Peripheral blood mononuclear cells were isolated from blood by Ficoll density gradient centrifugation. Reading the germline V gene gives CDR1 MGHRA and CDR2 YSYEKL. From cysteine to phenylalanine, the CDR3 is 16 amino acids long. No DNA was logged. Study-level results and caveats: Those dominant clonotypes were again the most abundant among CD3+CD56-NKG2C+ cells in a handful of donors, at about 28.3-60.1%. In six donors, the dominant CD3+CD56+NKG2C+ clonotypes were among the top 10 CD8+ clonotypes and accounted for roughly 1.0-7.5% of CD8+ T cells. Whether the expanded NKG2C-expressing T cell clones were specific for HCMV antigens was left unclear.

The sequence links TRBV4-1 to TRBJ2-7; the D call from TCRdb, TRBD2, cannot be confirmed without DNA. Sequencing input: blood T cells: a sorted CD56 or NKG2C T cell subset, CD4+ or CD8+ T cells, or bulk PBMC T cells (not recorded which). The receptor comes from a woman in her fifties or sixties in good health. Donor details come from another sample of the same person, matched by shared clones. For the CDR3, the sequence is CASSQEAGGYSYEQYF.